The subject of this entry is one T cell receptor beta chain. The source of the sample is a study of somatic mutations in cytotoxic T cells in rheumatoid arthritis. Germline V gives CDR1 SEHNR, CDR2 FQNEAQ (reference sequence). The CDR3 runs to 14 residues. V was pared by 5 bases and J by 5 bases, with 8 bases of the junction left unmatched. Profiling relied on immunoSEQ multiplex PCR, and the TCRdb table lists in-frame clones only, not all of them. Among about 14,000 clones listed, around four fifths were seen once. The sample consisted of CD8+ T cells sorted from blood. This chain joins TRBV7-9 and TRBJ1-1; 7 positions agree with TRBD1. The clonotype comes from an adult with rheumatoid arthritis. This CDR3 reads CASSGQGGLTEAFF. CDR3 nucleotide sequence: TGTGCCAGCAGCGGGCAAGGGGGCCTGACTGAAGCTTTCTTT. Variable domain in full (rest from reference TRBV7-9 and TRBJ1-1): DTGVSQNPRHKITKRGQNVTFRCDPISEHNRLYWYRQTLGQGPEFLTYFQNEAQLEKSRLLSDRFSAERPKGSFSTLEIQRTEQGDSAMYLCASSGQGGLTEAFFGQGTRLTVV.